These T cell receptor beta chains were read from a single sample in a study of T cell responses to AZD1222 COVID-19 vaccine. Repertoires were generated with immunoSEQ multiplex PCR, while TCRdb's copy carries only in-frame clones and drops some. In the table there are some 280,000 clones, around 93% of which are singletons. The input for sequencing was peripheral blood, taken 28 days after the second AZD1222 dose. These receptors all stem from an adult who received the AZD1222 COVID-19 vaccine. CDR3s include the opening cysteine and the closing phenylalanine or tryptophan. The D gene is left open where the match is weak. Size tells how often a clone was seen (once, few, many) or the class of an expanded clone, and some rows leave it out.

v_gene	d_gene	abundance	j_gene	CDR3aa	CDR3nt
TRBV20-1	.	.	TRBJ1-1	CSASYANTEAFF	TGCAGTGCTAGTTATGCGAACACTGAAGCTTTCTTT
TRBV7-9	TRBD2	once	TRBJ2-1	CASSPGPGLAGDNEQFF	TGTGCCAGCAGCCCGGGTCCGGGGCTAGCGGGAGACAATGAGCAGTTCTTC
TRBV9	TRBD1	.	TRBJ1-5	CASSVGDSYYQPQHF	TGTGCCAGCAGCGTAGGGGACAGTTATTATCAGCCCCAGCATTTT
TRBV13	TRBD1	.	TRBJ1-5	CASSYRGAGNQPQHF	TGTGCCAGCAGCTACAGGGGAGCCGGCAATCAGCCCCAGCATTTT
TRBV29-1	TRBD1	.	TRBJ1-2	CSVLRGRDRVRSYGYTF	TGCAGCGTACTTAGGGGCCGGGACAGGGTAAGGAGCTATGGCTACACCTTC
TRBV7-9	.	.	TRBJ1-3	CASSRRTASSGNTIYF	TGTGCCAGCAGCCGGCGGACAGCCAGCTCTGGAAACACCATATATTTT
TRBV5-1	.	.	TRBJ1-1	CASSLETEMNTEAFF	TGCGCCAGCAGCCTGGAGACAGAAATGAACACTGAAGCTTTCTTT
TRBV5-1	.	.	TRBJ1-2	CASRLDGGARGYTF	TGCGCCAGCAGATTGGATGGGGGGGCGAGAGGCTACACCTTC
TRBV4-3	TRBD1	.	TRBJ1-1	CASSPGQGAEAFF	TGCGCCAGCAGCCCAGGACAGGGTGCTGAAGCTTTCTTT
TRBV5-6	TRBD1	.	TRBJ1-5	CASSGGTGVRQPQHF	TGTGCCAGCAGCGGCGGGACAGGGGTAAGACAGCCCCAGCATTTT
TRBV18	TRBD1	.	TRBJ2-7	CASSPLGQERFAEQYF	TGTGCCAGCTCACCACTCGGACAGGAACGATTTGCCGAGCAGTACTTC
TRBV30	.	.	TRBJ1-1	CAWSPEAFF	TGTGCCTGGAGCCCTGAGGCTTTCTTT
TRBV7-9	.	.	TRBJ1-2	CASSLDSINYGYTF	TGTGCCAGCAGCCTGGACAGCATTAACTATGGCTACACCTTC
TRBV5-5	.	few	TRBJ1-1	CASSQPRGGNTEAFF	TGTGCCAGCAGCCAACCTAGAGGGGGGAACACTGAAGCTTTCTTT
TRBV12-3/TRBV12-4	.	.	TRBJ1-6	CASSSPLSPLHF	TGTGCCAGCAGTTCCCCCCTGTCCCCCCTCCACTTT
TRBV7-9	TRBD2	.	TRBJ2-7	CASSSTSGRAYRFEQYF	TGTGCCAGCAGCTCGACTAGCGGGAGGGCCTACCGTTTCGAGCAGTACTTC
TRBV5-1	.	.	TRBJ2-1	CASSLVSYNEQFF	TGCGCCAGCAGCTTGGTCTCCTACAATGAGCAGTTCTTC
TRBV7-2	.	.	TRBJ1-1	CASSLATGSMNTEAFF	TGTGCCAGCAGCTTAGCGACAGGAAGTATGAACACTGAAGCTTTCTTT
TRBV7-9	.	.	TRBJ2-6	CASSLSLGSGANVLTF	TGTGCCAGCAGCTTAAGCCTTGGCTCTGGGGCCAACGTCCTGACTTTC
TRBV6-6	.	.	TRBJ2-5	CASSYSRGQETQYF	TGTGCCAGCAGTTACTCCAGGGGCCAAGAGACCCAGTACTTC
TRBV7-9	.	.	TRBJ1-6	CASSAPRDVYNSPLHF	TGTGCCAGCAGCGCGCCTAGGGACGTTTATAATTCACCCCTCCACTTT
TRBV23-1	.	.	TRBJ1-5	CASGSQAGGGRQDDQPQHF	TGCGCCAGCGGCTCCCAAGCTGGCGGCGGCAGGCAAGACGATCAGCCCCAGCATTTT
TRBV2	.	.	TRBJ2-4	CASTLLGRAKNIQYF	TGTGCCAGCACCCTCTTGGGGAGGGCCAAAAACATTCAGTACTTC
TRBV12-3/TRBV12-4	.	.	TRBJ1-2	CASRSLNYGYTF	TGTGCCAGCAGGTCACTTAACTATGGCTACACCTTC
TRBV5-5	.	.	TRBJ2-3	CASSPWKDTQYF	TGTGCCAGCAGCCCCTGGAAAGATACGCAGTATTTT
TRBV9	.	.	TRBJ2-1	CASSPVGSSSSYNEQFF	TGTGCCAGCAGCCCGGTGGGGTCCTCCAGCTCCTACAATGAGCAGTTCTTC
TRBV21-1	.	.	TRBJ1-3	CASSKGEQCSGNTIYF	TGTGCCAGCAGCAAAGGGGAACAGTGCTCTGGAAACACCATATATTTT
TRBV25-1	.	.	TRBJ2-3	CASRRVGTDTQYF	TGTGCCAGCAGAAGAGTAGGCACAGATACGCAGTATTTT
TRBV5-1	TRBD2	.	TRBJ2-1	CASSFLAGPYNEQFF	TGCGCCAGCAGCTTCTTAGCGGGACCCTACAATGAGCAGTTCTTC
TRBV18	.	.	TRBJ1-6	CASSPGRVRSPLHF	TGTGCCAGCTCACCAGGCCGGGTCAGATCACCCCTCCACTTT
TRBV2	TRBD2	.	TRBJ2-5	CASNQGASGTETQYF	TGTGCCAGCAATCAGGGAGCTAGCGGGACTGAGACCCAGTACTTC
TRBV11-2	.	.	TRBJ2-7	CASSLEDSYYEQYF	TGTGCCAGCAGCTTAGAAGACAGCTACTACGAGCAGTACTTC
TRBV5-4	.	.	TRBJ2-1	CASSNLERRAPGNEQFF	TGTGCCAGCAGTAATTTGGAAAGACGAGCGCCAGGGAATGAGCAGTTCTTC
TRBV12-3/TRBV12-4	TRBD2	.	TRBJ2-3	CASSLAQRGTQYF	TGTGCCAGCAGTTTAGCGCAGCGGGGTACGCAGTATTTT
TRBV10-1	.	.	TRBJ1-1	CARVNGQEAFF	TGCGCCAGAGTAAATGGACAGGAAGCTTTCTTT
TRBV3-1/TRBV3-2	TRBD2	.	TRBJ2-3	CASSQGGGAGDTQYF	TGTGCCAGCAGCCAGGGCGGGGGGGCCGGAGATACGCAGTATTTT
TRBV6-5	.	.	TRBJ1-2	CASSYSRDGLNYGYTF	TGTGCCAGCAGTTACTCAAGGGACGGACTCAACTATGGCTACACCTTC
TRBV28	TRBD2	.	TRBJ2-1	CASSQLAGGWSSYNEQFF	TGTGCCAGCAGTCAACTAGCGGGAGGCTGGAGCTCCTACAATGAGCAGTTCTTC
TRBV5-1	.	.	TRBJ2-3	CASSLYNPDTQYF	TGCGCCAGCAGCTTGTATAACCCAGATACGCAGTATTTT
TRBV4-2	.	.	TRBJ1-1	CASSQARALNTEAFF	TGTGCCAGCAGCCAAGCGCGGGCTTTAAACACTGAAGCTTTCTTT
TRBV18	.	.	TRBJ1-2	CASSLLFGVEDGYTF	TGTGCCAGCTCACTATTATTTGGGGTAGAGGATGGCTACACCTTC
TRBV3-1/TRBV3-2	.	.	TRBJ2-3	CASSQDQMRLREEDTQYF	TGTGCCAGCAGCCAAGATCAGATGCGACTAAGGGAGGAAGATACGCAGTATTTT